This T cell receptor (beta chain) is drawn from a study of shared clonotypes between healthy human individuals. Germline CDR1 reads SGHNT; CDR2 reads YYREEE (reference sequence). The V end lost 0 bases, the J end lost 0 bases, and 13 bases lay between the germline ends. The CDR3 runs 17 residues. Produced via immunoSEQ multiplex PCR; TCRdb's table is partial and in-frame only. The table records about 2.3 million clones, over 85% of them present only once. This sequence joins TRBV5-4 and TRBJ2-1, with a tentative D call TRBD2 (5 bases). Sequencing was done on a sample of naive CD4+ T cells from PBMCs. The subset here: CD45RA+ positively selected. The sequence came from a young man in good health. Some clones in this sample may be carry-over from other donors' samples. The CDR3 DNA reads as TGTGCCAGCAGCTTGGCTGTGGGAGTGGGCTCCTACAATGAGCAGTTCTTC. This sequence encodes CASSLAVGVGSYNEQFF.